The T cell receptor beta chain described here comes from a study of cytomegalovirus exposure and HLA in healthy donors (dated by TCRdb to 2017 to 2019). About the study as a whole: In an earlier analysis of several hundred of the donors, 250 to 300 Gb of sequence data and 100 million or so unique TCR beta sequences from 180 million or so T cells were reported. Typing coverage varied by locus: roughly 620-640 donors for A, B, C, DRB1 and DQB1; approximately 520 for DQA1; around 570 for DPA1; 450 to 480 for DPB1. Donor age, sex, ethnicity and CMV serostatus were compiled alongside the repertoire data. The later analysis used no new phenotypic data to find candidate immune exposures, relying instead on TCR beta sequences and their occurrence across donors. All discovery cohort repertoires had been generated on a single sequencing platform. The study aimed to test whether signatures of past pathogen exposure could be identified by cataloging public T cell receptors. A separate validation cohort of roughly 130 different subjects was used in addition to the approximately 670-subject first cohort. An earlier analysis of approximately 630 of the donors applied high-throughput TCR beta sequencing to assess whether each TCR beta V gene segment acted as functional or pseudogenic. An early release covering 500 to 750 HLA-typed donors comprised about 300 gigabases of sequencing data and around 80 million unique TCR sequences. HLA typing covered class I and class II loci at four-digit resolution. To predict cytomegalovirus infection status, the study brought together high-throughput TCR immunosequencing, statistical association of individual TCRs with disease status, and machine learning. Because of strong linkage in the cohort, 5 or 6 DR-DQ haplotypes were treated as single units for association and clustering. The study used immunosequencing to profile the T cell repertoires of 670 or so subjects and linked those repertoires to cytomegalovirus serostatus. A later genetic analysis took genome-wide SNP genotypes for about 55% of the roughly 670 donors and used that subset as a discovery cohort. A later analysis re-analyzed previously published TCR beta repertoires from several hundred donors and added high-resolution HLA genotyping to study TCR occurrence patterns. Among about 410 genotyped donors of the cohort, an average of approximately 240,000 unique TCR beta nucleotide sequences was sequenced per donor, of which about 18% were non-productive. The genetic ancestry cluster associated with self-reported Caucasian donors included 81% of the roughly 390 genotyped donors.

The library relied on the immunoSEQ multiplex PCR assay. For the multiplex PCR, a mixture combining 60 forward primers for TCR Vbeta segments and 13 reverse primers for TCR Jbeta segments was used. A multiplex PCR assay on genomic DNA amplified the CDR3 region of rearranged TCR beta genes. Amplified TCR beta libraries were sequenced as 87-base-pair reads on the Illumina HiSeq System. As for the original processing: A later analysis tallied roughly 80 million unique TCR beta chains across the 666 repertoires, and approximately 12 million of those chains were shared by two or more donors. A nearest-neighbor algorithm error-corrected the raw reads and collapsed the reads into unique sequences, merging closely related sequences to remove PCR and sequencing errors. To assign V, D and J gene segments, CDR3 sequences were aligned to IMGT reference sequences. For a sequence to be retained, a match of at least six nucleotides to both a V gene segment and a J gene segment was required. A rearrangement was called productive if the CDR3 had no stop codons and remained in frame with V and J, and every other rearrangement was called non-productive. CDR3 was defined according to IMGT convention as the region running from the second conserved V-encoded cysteine to the conserved J-encoded phenylalanine. Sequences without an unambiguous match to a single V gene segment were excluded from the earlier analysis of about 600 of the donors. In an earlier analysis of approximately 590 of the donors, a V segment was called functional when productive rearrangements were above 56.7%, and segregating when the standard deviation between donors exceeded 5%. A statistical classification framework was built to diagnose cytomegalovirus status from the catalog of TCR beta chain sequences. In a later analysis, V and J genes were assigned by comparing TCR nucleotide sequences against IMGT/GENE-DB human TR gene sequences. A later analysis assigned CDR3 sequences and most-parsimonious VDJ recombination scenarios with the TCRdist pipeline. In a later analysis, each TCR beta chain was defined by its CDR3 amino acid sequence together with its V-gene family, and reads lacking a unique V-gene family were excluded. In a later analysis, a few hundred highly shared, low-generation-probability nucleotide sequences were removed to address suspected cross-contamination and a sequencing artifact. A later analysis calculated a clonal expansion index for each public chain from normalized within-repertoire ranks of inferred template counts. In a later analysis, generation probabilities were computed with a VDJ recombination model fitted to out-of-frame rearrangements, and the resulting probabilities were checked against IGoR. In a later analysis, TCR-TCR, TCR-HLA and TCR-CMV co-occurrence was scored with hypergeometric tests, and a repertoire-size bias correction was applied to TCR pairs. False discovery rates were estimated in a later analysis by permuting HLA or CMV assignments 20 times. A later analysis grouped co-occurring TCRs with DBSCAN, adding TCRdist sequence similarity when clustering within HLA-allele-positive subsets. Co-occurrence clustering excluded repertoires with fewer than 30,000 or more than 120,000 public chains, plus five with anomalous nucleotide sharing. TCRdb retrieved this table from immuneACCESS and kept in-frame rearrangements only. Not all clones are present; in checked studies, unresolved V genes account for under half, and no reason is known for the remainder. V, J and clone size are those of that table, while D and trimming were read from the DNA. Counted in this sample were tens of thousands of clones; under 85% of them appeared once. The ten largest clones add up to 5% of the sample.

Overall study results and their limits: A group of highly shared sequence variants was considered likely to be a technical artifact of the sequencing pipeline. In a later analysis, the rate of TCR association differed among HLA loci, with DRB1 alleles having the most associated TCRs and HLA-C alleles having the fewest. Most TCR sequences were seen in very few donors, while some public TCRs were found in many individuals. The authors suggested that the approach could potentially be extended to other disease states and immunological phenotypes. A later genetic analysis reported fewer N-insertions in productive TCRs among donors in an Asian-associated ancestry cluster than the roughly 650-donor mean. According to a later analysis, parvovirus B19, influenza, CMV and Epstein-Barr virus appeared linked to several top co-occurrence clusters. Linkage disequilibrium might explain the correlated functional status among segregating V segments, but an unknown experimental factor could not be excluded. In the study, about 150 TCR beta chains were listed as associated with cytomegalovirus. A later analysis associated 16,951 TCR beta sequences with specific HLA alleles at a false discovery rate of 0.05. When HLA alleles, especially DR and DQ, strongly co-occurred, TCR associations were difficult to assign to individual alleles. The only immune exposure information available for the cohort was CMV serostatus. The classifier was reported to diagnose cytomegalovirus status with high specificity and sensitivity in both the original cohort and the validation cohort. Presence/absence analyses assumed roughly uniform sequencing depth across donors, an assumption that may not hold. Broadly in line with IMGT annotations, most TCR beta V segments showed up in productive rearrangements about 87% or about 30% of the time in an earlier analysis of roughly 590 of the donors. In a later analysis, HLA-associated TCR beta chains were found to be more clonally expanded and to have lower generation probabilities than equally common non-associated chains. In this cohort, only TCR beta chains were sequenced, and detectable features were limited by the absence of alpha or paired-chain data. Because counts were too low, under 20 rarely observed V segments, including chromosome 9 orphons, were left out of the earlier analysis of some 640 of the donors. A later genetic analysis associated a missense DCLRE1C variant with V-gene and J-gene trimming of TCR beta chains, and an independent cohort replicated the association. A further reported finding was that TCR beta sequences accurately predicted the HLA-A and HLA-B alleles for most subjects in the first cohort. Because HLA typing was missing for some donors at each locus, association tests included only the typed subset. In vitro tests confirmed that a few of the cytomegalovirus-associated TCR beta chains recognize cytomegalovirus antigens. A later analysis found that most CMV-associated TCR beta chains appeared HLA-restricted, with HLA associations seemingly driven largely by CMV exposure.

The cohort consisted of more than 650 healthy bone marrow donors. At the time of sampling, all cohort members were nominally healthy, though unrecorded immune exposures were likely present. The donor tested CMV seropositive and was one of the 289 seropositive cohort members. A peripheral blood sample was provided by each donor, and peripheral blood mononuclear cells were used for TCR beta sequencing. The Qiagen DNeasy Blood Extraction Kit was used to extract genomic DNA from the blood cell samples. With regard to this clone: The antigen this receptor binds is unknown. No per-base quality is available; no much larger clone lies one base away.

This TCR came from a male donor in good health and CMV-seropositive. Sequenced sample: PBMCs.

At the DNA level, the sequence is TGCGCCAGCAGCCAAGATCACCCCAGGGGGCTCAACGCCGGGGAGCTGTTTTTT. Translated, it reads CASSQDHPRGLNAGELFF. The sequence links TRBV4-3 to TRBJ2-2; 8 nucleotides in the junction match TRBD1. For CDR1 and CDR2, the germline V gene lists LGHNA and YSLEER. For this chain, trimming is 0 bases at the V end and 6 bases at the J end, and the number of junction bases without a gene match is 12. The CDR3 runs 18 residues from the cysteine to the phenylalanine. Only the CDR3 part of the read is kept: 54 bases, read in frame from the first base.